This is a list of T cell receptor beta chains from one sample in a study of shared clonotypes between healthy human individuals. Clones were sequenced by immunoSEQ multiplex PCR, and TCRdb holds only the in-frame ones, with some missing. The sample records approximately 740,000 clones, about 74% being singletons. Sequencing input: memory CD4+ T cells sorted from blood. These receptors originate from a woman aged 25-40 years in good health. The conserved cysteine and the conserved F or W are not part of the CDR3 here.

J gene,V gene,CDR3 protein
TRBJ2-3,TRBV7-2,ASTPGQSTDTQY
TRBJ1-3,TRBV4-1,ASSQHKSGPNSGNTIY
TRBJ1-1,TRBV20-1,SADRDTEAF
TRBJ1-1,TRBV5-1,ASSLGYRPMNTEAF
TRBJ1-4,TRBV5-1,ASSHGQSEKLF
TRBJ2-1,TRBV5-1,ASSLDSGLYNEQF
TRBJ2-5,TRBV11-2,ASSLAGAGETQY
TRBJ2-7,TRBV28,ASSPNHLAGSYEQY
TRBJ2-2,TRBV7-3,ASSSTRGQNTGELF
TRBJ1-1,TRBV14,ASSQFGTEAF
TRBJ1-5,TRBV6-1,ASFRGGNQPQH
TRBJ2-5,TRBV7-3,ASSPMGDQETQY
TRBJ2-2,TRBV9,ASSLRPNTGELF
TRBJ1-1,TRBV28,ASSLNSLNTEAF
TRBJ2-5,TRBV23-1,ASSPYKGQEDQETQY
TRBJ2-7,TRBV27,ASSPYLAGVYEQY
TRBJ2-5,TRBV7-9,ASSPRTSGQETQY
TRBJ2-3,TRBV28,ASSFAGGNVGDTQY
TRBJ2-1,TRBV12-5,ASGQRAGGYNEQF
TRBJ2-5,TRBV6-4,ASSDRTSGRALKEQY
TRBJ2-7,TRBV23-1,ASSQCGVLGEQY
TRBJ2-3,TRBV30,ACTSGRTDTQY
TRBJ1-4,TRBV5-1,ASSLGQGAVEKLF
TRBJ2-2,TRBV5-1,ASSTGTSGGTGELF
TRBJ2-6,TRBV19,ASSIPRDSPTSGANVLT
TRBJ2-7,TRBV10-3,AIGWAGSYEQY
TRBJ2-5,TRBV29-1,SVEAQGAGYGETQY
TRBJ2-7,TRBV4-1,ASSPIQGDDEQY
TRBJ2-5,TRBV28,ASSWGTRQETQY
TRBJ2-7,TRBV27,ASSLTVYYEQY
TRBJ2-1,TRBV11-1,ASSLALAGDDEQF
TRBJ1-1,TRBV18,ASSPGTGGFWTEAF
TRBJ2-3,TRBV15,ATSNWGGGARDTQY
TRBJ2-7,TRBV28,ASSNGLAGNSYEQY
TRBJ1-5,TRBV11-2,ASSLLAGPNQPQH
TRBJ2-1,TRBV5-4,ASQLAGGLPKEQF
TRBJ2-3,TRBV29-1,SVAQREADSTDTQY
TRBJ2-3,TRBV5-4,ASSDNLRDTQY
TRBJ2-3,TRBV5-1,ASSLAGDQDTQY
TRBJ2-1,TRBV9,ASSRRTSGRMNEQF
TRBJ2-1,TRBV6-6,ASALEGPPF
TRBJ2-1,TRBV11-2,ASSLWTGNFNEQF
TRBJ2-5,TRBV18,ASSLSRDGETQY
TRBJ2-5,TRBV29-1,SVWTGIPQETQY
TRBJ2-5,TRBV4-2,ASSQAHRTGGETQY
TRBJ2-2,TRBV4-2,ASSQEGGTVNTGELF
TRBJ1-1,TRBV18,ASSQGLGENTEAF
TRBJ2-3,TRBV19,ASSKRYESGSTDTQY
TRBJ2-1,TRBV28,ASSLPQGYEQF
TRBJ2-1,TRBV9,ASSRNNEQF
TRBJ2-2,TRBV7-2,ASSRGRSGELF
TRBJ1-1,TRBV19,ASTFSGTANTEAF
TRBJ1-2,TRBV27,ASSFRWDSNYGYT
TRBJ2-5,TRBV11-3,ASSLGKAETQY